These T cell receptor beta chains were read from a single sample in a study of B cell selection in AIRE deficiency. Sequencing used immunoSEQ multiplex PCR; TCRdb keeps in-frame clones, though not all of them. The table includes 20,000 to 25,000 clones, approximately 97% detected once. What was sequenced was conventional CD4+ T cells sorted from PBMCs. These TCRs come from a human donor with AIRE deficiency. CDR3s include the opening cysteine and the closing phenylalanine or tryptophan. The D gene is left open where the match is weak. A clone size is listed for some rows: how often the clone was seen (once, few, many), or a class if it is expanded.

v_gene	abundance	d_gene	j_gene	CDR3nt	CDR3aa
TRBV19	.	.	TRBJ2-6	TGTGCCAGTAATACAGCTCTAGCCTCTGGGGCCAACGTCCTGACTTTC	CASNTALASGANVLTF
TRBV4-1	.	.	TRBJ2-4	TGCGCCAGCAGCCACCCCGTGAGGGATCATGGGAACATTCAGTACTTC	CASSHPVRDHGNIQYF
TRBV19	once	.	TRBJ1-1	TGTGCCAGTAGTGGGTTACAGGACACTGAAGCTTTCTTT	CASSGLQDTEAFF
TRBV6-1	.	.	TRBJ1-1	TGTGCCAGCAGTGAAGCGCGCGGAGATGAAGCTTTCTTT	CASSEARGDEAFF
TRBV6-1	.	TRBD1	TRBJ2-7	TGTGCCAGCAGTGACCTCAGGGGGTCGAGCTCCTACGAGCAGTACTTC	CASSDLRGSSSYEQYF
TRBV7-8	.	.	TRBJ2-3	TGTGCCAGCAGCTCCCTTATTAGTGGGGGTACGCAGTATTTT	CASSSLISGGTQYF
TRBV6-5	.	.	TRBJ2-7	TGTGCCAGCAGTTCTTCTTTAGACCGCTCCTACGAGCAGTACTTC	CASSSSLDRSYEQYF
TRBV9	.	.	TRBJ2-3	TGTGCCAGCAGCCTTGGGGGCGGGACTACCACAGATACGCAGTATTTT	CASSLGGGTTTDTQYF
TRBV7-9	.	.	TRBJ2-7	TGTGCCAGCAGCTTAGCCGCGCTCAACTACGAGCAGTACTTC	CASSLAALNYEQYF
TRBV30	once	TRBD2	TRBJ2-1	TGTGCCTGGGAAGGGACTACCCTCTACAATGAGCAGTTCTTC	CAWEGTTLYNEQFF
TRBV6-5	.	.	TRBJ2-7	TGTGCCGTCAACTTACCGGGGGCTAATTCGGACGAGCAGTACTTC	CAVNLPGANSDEQYF
TRBV28	.	.	TRBJ1-5	TGTGCCAGCAGACGGCAGGCCGGGACTCAAGCCCAGCCCCAGCATTTT	CASRRQAGTQAQPQHF
TRBV9	.	.	TRBJ2-3	TGTGCCAGCAGCGTAGCTGGTGGCGACGGCACAGATACGCAGTATTTT	CASSVAGGDGTDTQYF
TRBV19	.	.	TRBJ2-3	TGTGCCAGTAGTACGGGGGGCTCGGGCACAGATACGCAGTATTTT	CASSTGGSGTDTQYF
TRBV10-3	.	.	TRBJ1-2	TGTGCCATCAGTGAGGGAGACGGCTATGGCTACACCTTC	CAISEGDGYGYTF
TRBV5-1	.	TRBD2	TRBJ2-7	TGCGCCAGCAGCAGGGGACTAGCTGAAACCTACGAGCAGTACTTC	CASSRGLAETYEQYF
TRBV14	once	.	TRBJ2-1	TGTGCCAGCAGCCAAAAGGGACCGCCAAAAACCTCAATAGAGCAGTTCTTC	CASSQKGPPKTSIEQFF
TRBV5-8	.	TRBD2	TRBJ2-3	TGTGCCAGCAGCCGACTAGCGGGAACAGATACGCAGTATTTT	CASSRLAGTDTQYF
TRBV2	.	.	TRBJ1-1	TGTGCCAGCAGTGAAGATGTCGGGAACACTGAAGCTTTCTTT	CASSEDVGNTEAFF
TRBV7-2	.	TRBD2	TRBJ2-7	TGTGCCAGCAGCTTAGAATCGAGCGGGAGGGTCGCCTACGAGCAGTACTTC	CASSLESSGRVAYEQYF
TRBV14	.	.	TRBJ1-4	TGTGCCAGCAGCCAGGTCCCCAAAGCGGCGGGGGCTGAAAAACTGTTTTTT	CASSQVPKAAGAEKLFF
TRBV6-1	once	TRBD1	TRBJ1-1	TGTGCCAGCAGTGCCAAGACAGGGGGCACTGAAGCTTTCTTT	CASSAKTGGTEAFF
TRBV4-2	.	TRBD1	TRBJ1-2	TGTGCCAGCAGCCAAGAAGTTGGGACAGCCGGCTACACCTTC	CASSQEVGTAGYTF
TRBV27	.	TRBD1	TRBJ2-5	TGTGCCAGCAGTTTACTGACAGGGGGCAAAGAGACCCAGTACTTC	CASSLLTGGKETQYF
TRBV6-5	.	.	TRBJ1-1	TGTGCCAGCCATGGGTTCCGAATGAACACTGAAGCTTTCTTT	CASHGFRMNTEAFF
TRBV27	.	TRBD1	TRBJ2-7	TGTGCCAGCAGTTCGCTCCGGGACAGGCCCTACGAGCAGTACTTC	CASSSLRDRPYEQYF
TRBV2	.	.	TRBJ2-3	TGTGCCAGCACGGTCGAGTCGCGGGGTACGCAGTATTTT	CASTVESRGTQYF
TRBV9	.	TRBD2	TRBJ2-1	TGTGCCAGCAGCGTAGTCGCTAGCGGGAGTACGAATGAGCAGTTCTTC	CASSVVASGSTNEQFF
TRBV11-3	.	.	TRBJ1-1	TGTGCCAGTTCTTTGGGCCCGAACACTGAAGCTTTCTTT	CASSLGPNTEAFF
TRBV6-1	.	TRBD1	TRBJ2-7	TGTGCCAGCAGTCCCGGACAGGGGCTATACTACGAGCAGTACTTC	CASSPGQGLYYEQYF
TRBV18	.	TRBD2	TRBJ2-7	TGTGCCAGCTCACCATACAGCGGGAGCTCCTACGAGCAGTACTTC	CASSPYSGSSYEQYF
TRBV6-1	.	.	TRBJ1-2	TGTGCCAGCAGCCCAGACAGATTCAAGGGCTACACCTTC	CASSPDRFKGYTF
TRBV4-1	.	TRBD1	TRBJ2-1	TGCGCCAGCAGCCGGACAGGGGGAAGGCCCGGTGAGCAGTTCTTC	CASSRTGGRPGEQFF
TRBV6-5	.	.	TRBJ2-7	TGTGCCAGCAGTTCACCGGGAGTGACCTACGAGCAGTACTTC	CASSSPGVTYEQYF
TRBV13	.	.	TRBJ2-1	TGTGCCAGCAGCTTAGTAGGCTCGGCGGGGAATGAGCAGTTCTTC	CASSLVGSAGNEQFF
TRBV28	.	TRBD1	TRBJ2-3	TGTGCCAGCACCTTACGGGGACAGGGGCCAGATACGCAGTATTTT	CASTLRGQGPDTQYF
TRBV10-3	.	TRBD1	TRBJ1-1	TGTGCCATCAGCGACAGGGGAAACACTGAAGCTTTCTTT	CAISDRGNTEAFF
TRBV7-5	.	.	TRBJ1-2	TGTGTCAGAAGCTGCCCGGGACCGAAAGATGGCTACACCTTC	CVRSCPGPKDGYTF
TRBV4-3	.	TRBD2	TRBJ2-3	TGCGCCAGCAGCCAAGATCCCCCCGCGGGAGTTATAGATACGCAGTATTTT	CASSQDPPAGVIDTQYF
TRBV5-8	.	TRBD1	TRBJ1-4	TGTGCCAGCAGCTTGAACGCACTTAACAGGGGGATCGTAGGAGCTGAAAAACTGTTTTTT	CASSLNALNRGIVGAEKLFF
TRBV5-6	once	.	TRBJ2-3	TGTGCCAGCAGCTTCGGGGGACTGCCTTCCACAGATACGCAGTATTTT	CASSFGGLPSTDTQYF
TRBV19	.	.	TRBJ1-1	TGTGCCAGTAGTATAGGAGCCGCGGACCGATTTGTCCCGAACACTGAAGCTTTCTTT	CASSIGAADRFVPNTEAFF
TRBV6-5	.	.	TRBJ2-5	TGTGCCAGCAGTTATCGCGAGACCCAGTACTTC	CASSYRETQYF
TRBV30	once	.	TRBJ1-5	TGTGCCTGGAGTATGGAGGGGGATCAGCCCCAGCATTTT	CAWSMEGDQPQHF
TRBV11-2	.	.	TRBJ2-1	TGTGCCAGCAGCTTAGAGGCCGCACGATACAATGAGCAGTTCTTC	CASSLEAARYNEQFF
TRBV5-1	.	TRBD1	TRBJ1-2	TGCGCCAGCAGACCCGGACAGGGTCCCAGCTACACCTTC	CASRPGQGPSYTF
TRBV7-9	.	.	TRBJ1-3	TGTGCCAGCAGCTTTCCACAGCTCGACACCATATATTTT	CASSFPQLDTIYF
TRBV4-3	.	TRBD1	TRBJ2-1	TGCGCCAGCAGCCGGAGGGACAGGGGGCAATACAATGAGCAGTTCTTC	CASSRRDRGQYNEQFF